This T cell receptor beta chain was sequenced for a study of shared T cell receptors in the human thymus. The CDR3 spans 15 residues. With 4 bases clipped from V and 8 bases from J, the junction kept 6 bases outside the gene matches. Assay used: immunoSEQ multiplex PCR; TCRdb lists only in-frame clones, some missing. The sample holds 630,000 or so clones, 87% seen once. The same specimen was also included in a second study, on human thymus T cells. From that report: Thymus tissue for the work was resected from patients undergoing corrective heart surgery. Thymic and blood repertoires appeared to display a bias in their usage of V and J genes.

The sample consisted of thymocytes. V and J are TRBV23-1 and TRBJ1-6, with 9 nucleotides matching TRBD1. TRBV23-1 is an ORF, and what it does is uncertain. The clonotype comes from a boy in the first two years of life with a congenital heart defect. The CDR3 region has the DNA TGCGCCAGCAGTCTTCGACAGGGGGATTATTCACCCCTCCACTTT. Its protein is CASSLRQGDYSPLHF.